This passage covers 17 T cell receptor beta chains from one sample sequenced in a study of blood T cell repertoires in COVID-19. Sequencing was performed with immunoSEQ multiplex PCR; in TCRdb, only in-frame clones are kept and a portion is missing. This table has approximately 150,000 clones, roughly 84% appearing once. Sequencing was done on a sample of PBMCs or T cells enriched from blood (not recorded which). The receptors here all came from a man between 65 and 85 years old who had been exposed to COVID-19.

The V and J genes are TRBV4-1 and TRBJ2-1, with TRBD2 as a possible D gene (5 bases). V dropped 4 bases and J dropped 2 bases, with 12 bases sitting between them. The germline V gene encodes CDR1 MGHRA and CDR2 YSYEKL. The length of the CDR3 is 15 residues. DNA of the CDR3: TGCGCCAGCAGCCCGGACTCCCTTCCCTACAATGAGCAGTTCTTC. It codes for CASSPDSLPYNEQFF.

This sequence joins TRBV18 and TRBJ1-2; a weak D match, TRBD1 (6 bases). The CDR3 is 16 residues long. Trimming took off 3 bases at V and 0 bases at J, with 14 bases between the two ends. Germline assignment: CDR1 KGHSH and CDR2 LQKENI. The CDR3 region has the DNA TGTGCCAGCTCACCGAAAGGACAGCACACTAACTATGGCTACACCTTC. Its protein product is CASSPKGQHTNYGYTF.

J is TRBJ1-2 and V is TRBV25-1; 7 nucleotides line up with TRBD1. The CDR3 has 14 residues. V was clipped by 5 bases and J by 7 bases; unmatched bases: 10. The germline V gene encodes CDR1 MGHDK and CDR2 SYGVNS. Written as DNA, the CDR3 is TGTGCCAGCAGTCGCGCCGGGACAGCGGGTGGCTACACCTTC. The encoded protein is CASSRAGTAGGYTF.

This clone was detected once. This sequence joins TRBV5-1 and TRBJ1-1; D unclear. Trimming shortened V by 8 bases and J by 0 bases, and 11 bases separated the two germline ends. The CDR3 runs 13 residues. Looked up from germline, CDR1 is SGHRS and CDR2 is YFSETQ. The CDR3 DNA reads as TGCGCCAGTTCTCTAGTAATGAACACTGAAGCTTTCTTT. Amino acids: CASSLVMNTEAFF.

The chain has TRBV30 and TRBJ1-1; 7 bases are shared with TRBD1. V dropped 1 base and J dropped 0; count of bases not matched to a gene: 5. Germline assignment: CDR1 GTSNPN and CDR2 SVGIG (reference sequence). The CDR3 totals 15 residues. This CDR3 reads CAWSAGGLVNTEAFF. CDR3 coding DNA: TGTGCCTGGAGTGCAGGGGGTTTGGTGAACACTGAAGCTTTCTTT.

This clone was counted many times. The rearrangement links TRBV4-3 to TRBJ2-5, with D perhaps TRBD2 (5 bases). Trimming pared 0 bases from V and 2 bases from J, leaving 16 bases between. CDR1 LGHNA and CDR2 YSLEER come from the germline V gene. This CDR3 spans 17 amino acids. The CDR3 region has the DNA TGCGCCAGCAGCCAAGAAGGTTTTGTTCGGGGTCAAGAGACCCAGTACTTC. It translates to CASSQEGFVRGQETQYF.

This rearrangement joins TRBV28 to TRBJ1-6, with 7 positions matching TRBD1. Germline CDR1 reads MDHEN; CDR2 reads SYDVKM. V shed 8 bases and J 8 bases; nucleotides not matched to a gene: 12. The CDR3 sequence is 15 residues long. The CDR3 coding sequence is TGTGCCAGCGGGGAGCCCCAGGGGGGTCATTCACCCCTCCACTTT. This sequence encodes CASGEPQGGHSPLHF.

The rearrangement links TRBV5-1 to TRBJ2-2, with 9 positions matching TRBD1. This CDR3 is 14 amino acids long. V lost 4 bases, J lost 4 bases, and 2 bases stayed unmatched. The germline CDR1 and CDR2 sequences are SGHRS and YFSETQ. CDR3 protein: CASSRDRATGELFF. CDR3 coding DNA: TGCGCCAGCAGCAGGGACAGGGCCACCGGGGAGCTGTTTTTT.

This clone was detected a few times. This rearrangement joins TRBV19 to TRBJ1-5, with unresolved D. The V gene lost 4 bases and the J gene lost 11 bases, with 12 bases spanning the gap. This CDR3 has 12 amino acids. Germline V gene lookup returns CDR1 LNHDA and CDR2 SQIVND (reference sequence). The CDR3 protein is CASSTQSGAQHF. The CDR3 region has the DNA TGTGCCAGTAGTACCCAGAGCGGAGCCCAGCATTTT.

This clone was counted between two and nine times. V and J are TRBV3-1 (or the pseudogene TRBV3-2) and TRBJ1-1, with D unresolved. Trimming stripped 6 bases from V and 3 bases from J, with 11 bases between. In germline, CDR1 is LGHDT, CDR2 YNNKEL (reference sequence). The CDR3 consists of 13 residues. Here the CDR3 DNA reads TGTGCCAGCAGACCTCAGACACACACTGAAGCTTTCTTT. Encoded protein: CASRPQTHTEAFF.

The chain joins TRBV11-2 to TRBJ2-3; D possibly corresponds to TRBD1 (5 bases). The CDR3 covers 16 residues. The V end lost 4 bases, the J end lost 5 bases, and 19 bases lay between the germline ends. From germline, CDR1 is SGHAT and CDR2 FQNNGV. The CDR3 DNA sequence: TGTGCCAGCAGCTCAGGGAACAGGATCGCAGAAGATACGCAGTATTTT. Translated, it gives CASSSGNRIAEDTQYF.

CDR3 sequence: CASSQDSDSTSSYNSPLHF. The CDR3 region has the DNA TGCGCCAGCAGCCAAGACTCCGACAGTACGAGCTCCTATAATTCACCCCTCCACTTT. The chain carries TRBV4-3 and TRBJ1-6; D is possibly TRBD1 (5 bases). The CDR3 has 19 residues. CDR1 and CDR2 (germline): LGHNA, YSLEER. V was cut by 0 bases and J by 0 bases, with 15 bases left in between.

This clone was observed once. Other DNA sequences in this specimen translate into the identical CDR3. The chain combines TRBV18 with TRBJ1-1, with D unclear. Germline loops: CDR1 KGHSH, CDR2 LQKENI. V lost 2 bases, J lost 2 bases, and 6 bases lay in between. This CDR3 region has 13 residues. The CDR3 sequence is CASSPGQNTEAFF. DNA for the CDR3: TGTGCCAGCTCACCAGGGCAAAACACTGAAGCTTTCTTT.

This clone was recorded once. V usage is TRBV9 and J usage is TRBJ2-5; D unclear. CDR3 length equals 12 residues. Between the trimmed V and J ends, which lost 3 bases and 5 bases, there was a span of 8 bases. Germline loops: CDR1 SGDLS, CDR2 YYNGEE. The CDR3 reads CASSALGETQYF. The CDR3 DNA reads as TGTGCCAGCAGCGCCCTCGGGGAGACCCAGTACTTC.

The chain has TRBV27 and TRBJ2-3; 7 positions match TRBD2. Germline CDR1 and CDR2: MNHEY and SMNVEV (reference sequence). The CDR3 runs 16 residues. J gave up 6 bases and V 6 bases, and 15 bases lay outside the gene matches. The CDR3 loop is CASRVRASGGVDTQYF. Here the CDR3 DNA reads TGTGCCAGCAGGGTCAGGGCTAGCGGTGGTGTGGATACGCAGTATTTT.

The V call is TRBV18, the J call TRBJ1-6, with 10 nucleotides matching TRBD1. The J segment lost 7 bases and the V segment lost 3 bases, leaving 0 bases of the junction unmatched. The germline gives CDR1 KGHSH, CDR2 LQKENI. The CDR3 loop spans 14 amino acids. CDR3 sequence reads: CASSPDRGNSPLHF. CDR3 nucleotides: TGTGCCAGCTCACCGGACAGGGGGAATTCACCCCTCCACTTT.

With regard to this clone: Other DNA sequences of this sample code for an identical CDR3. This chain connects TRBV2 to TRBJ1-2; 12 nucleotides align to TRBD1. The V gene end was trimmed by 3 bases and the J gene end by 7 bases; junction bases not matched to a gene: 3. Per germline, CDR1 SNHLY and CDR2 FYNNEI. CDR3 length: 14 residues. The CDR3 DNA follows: TGTGCCAGCAGTGAGGGACAGGGGGCGGGTGGCTACACCTTC. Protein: CASSEGQGAGGYTF. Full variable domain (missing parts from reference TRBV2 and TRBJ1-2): EPEVTQTPSHQVTQMGQEVILRCVPISNHLYFYWYRQILGQKVEFLVSFYNNEISEKSEIFDDQFSVERPDGSNFTLKIRSTKLEDSAMYFCASSEGQGAGGYTFGSGTRLTVV.